Below are 25 T cell receptor beta chains sequenced from a single sample in a study of breast tumors, draining lymph nodes, adjacent tissues. MiXCR, applied by TCRdb to the multiplex PCR reads, yields one record per CDR3 protein. Of about 230,000 distinct CDR3 sequences listed, about 34% are singletons. Axillary draining lymph nodes of breast cancer patients supplied the node samples. Specimen: axillary lymph node tissue. The receptors were sampled from a female donor with breast cancer. Some clones in this sample may be carry-over from other donors' samples.

In this sample, this clonotype turned up many times. V usage is TRBV18 and J usage is TRBJ2-7, with D possibly being TRBD2 (5 bases). Germline-derived CDR1 and CDR2 are KGHSH and LQKENI. V was cut by 1 base and J by 3 bases, with 7 bases left in between. The CDR3 sequence is 13 residues long. The CDR3 region is CASSPLGLYEQYF. CDR3 in DNA: TGTGCCAGCTCACCACTTGGACTCTACGAGCAGTACTTC.

The chain carries TRBV20-1 and TRBJ2-1; possible D gene TRBD2, 7 bases. Trimming took 3 bases from V and 12 from J, leaving 24 bases between them. The CDR3 contains 15 residues. The germline gives CDR1 DFQATT, CDR2 SNEGSKA (reference sequence). The CDR3 DNA follows: TGCAGTGCTAGGATCTCAGGACCGGGGGGCCATGGGCAGTTCTTC. Its translation: CSARISGPGGHGQFF.

This clonotype was recorded at least ten times. The chain links TRBV5-8 to TRBJ2-1; perhaps D is TRBD1 or TRBD2 (5 bases each). CDR1 SGHTS and CDR2 YDEGEE come from the germline V gene. This CDR3 is 15 amino acids long. Trimming stripped 4 bases from V and 4 bases from J, with 15 bases between. The CDR3 protein is CASSKGRPGYNEQFF. CDR3 DNA sequence: TGTGCCAGCAGCAAAGGGAGACCAGGGTACAATGAGCAGTTCTTC.

The chain joins TRBV29-1 to TRBJ2-1, with 8 bases that match TRBD1. CDR3 length equals 17 residues. From germline, CDR1 is SQVTM and CDR2 ANQGSEA. The ends lost 1 base at V and 7 bases at J; junction bases unmatched: 15. DNA of the CDR3: TGCAGCGTTGAAGGACACAGGGGGAGAGGGGGGAGAAATGAGCAGTTCTTC. Translated, it gives CSVEGHRGRGGRNEQFF.

The chain couples TRBV14 to TRBJ2-1; D gene uncertain. The CDR3 is 14 amino acids. The V and J ends lost 1 base and 10 bases respectively, with 14 bases between them. Germline V CDR1 and CDR2: SGHDN, FVKESK. In nucleotides, the CDR3 is TGTGCCAGCAGCCAAGTTAGCTGGACCGGGGAGCAGTTCTTC. Its translation is CASSQVSWTGEQFF.

Ten or more counts support this clonotype. J is TRBJ2-1 and V is TRBV20-1; 9 positions match TRBD2. J lost 4 bases, V lost 3 bases, and 4 bases had no gene match. The CDR3 is 14 residues long. Germline V gene lookup returns CDR1 DFQATT and CDR2 SNEGSKA (reference sequence). DNA of the CDR3: TGCAGTGCTAGGCCTGCGGGAGGGTACAATGAGCAGTTCTTC. This gives the protein CSARPAGGYNEQFF.

This clonotype was observed many times. The chain joins TRBV7-2 to TRBJ1-2, with D maybe TRBD1 (5 bases). The germline CDR1 and CDR2 sequences are SGHTA and FQGNSA. V dropped 1 base and J dropped 4 bases, with 16 bases sitting between them. The CDR3 contains 16 residues. CDR3: CASSLGHPRGGYGYTF. The CDR3 region has the DNA TGTGCCAGCAGCTTAGGTCATCCGAGGGGAGGCTATGGCTACACCTTC.

Comments on this clonotype: A much larger clone differs by one base, so this may be a read error. The chain is built from TRBV11-2 and TRBJ2-5; D is unclear. The germline V gene has CDR1 SGHAT and CDR2 FQNNGV. This CDR3 has 14 amino acids. Trimming removed 0 bases from V and 5 bases from J, with 10 bases in between. The CDR3 nucleotides read TGTGCCAGCAGCTTAGAGGTGGGCCCGGAGACCCAGTACTTC. It yields the protein CASSLEVGPETQYF.

The V call is TRBV2, the J call TRBJ1-2, with D tentatively TRBD1 (5 bases). Trimming shortened V by 3 bases and J by 4 bases, and 9 bases separated the two germline ends. This CDR3 is built from 13 residues. In germline, CDR1 is SNHLY, CDR2 FYNNEI. Here the CDR3 reads CASSDGGAYGYTF. CDR3 bases: TGTGCCAGCAGTGACGGGGGTGCCTATGGCTACACCTTC.

This clonotype was seen ten or more times. The gene calls are TRBV9 and TRBJ1-2, with D possibly being TRBD1 (5 bases). The V end lost 4 bases, the J end lost 8 bases, and 18 bases lay between the germline ends. CDR1 SGDLS and CDR2 YYNGEE come from the germline V gene. This CDR3 contains 14 residues. CDR3 sequence: CASSTQGGVGGYTF. CDR3 sequence (DNA): TGTGCCAGCAGCACGCAGGGAGGTGTGGGGGGCTACACCTTC.

The V call is TRBV5-8, the J call TRBJ2-7; D unresolved. With 1 base removed from V and 2 bases from J, the gap between germline ends came to 13 bases. Germline lookup yields CDR1 SGHTS and CDR2 YDEGEE. The CDR3 totals 15 residues. This CDR3 reads CASSLPGPPPYEQYF. In DNA, the CDR3 is TGTGCCAGCAGCTTGCCGGGCCCACCGCCCTACGAGCAGTACTTC.

This clonotype was recorded many times. This clone may be a read error of a much larger clone one base away. The J gene is TRBJ1-4, the V gene TRBV5-1; D not certain. This CDR3 has 14 residues. CDR1 and CDR2 from the germline V gene are SGHRS and YFSETQ. CDR3 loop: CASSLRESGERLFF. For the CDR3, the DNA is TGCGCCAGCAGCTTGAGGGAGAGCGGTGAAAGACTGTTTTTT.

Regarding this clonotype: One base away lies a much larger clone, so this may be a sequencing read error. The genes are TRBV6-1 and TRBJ1-2; D gene uncertain. The CDR3 runs to 15 residues. V dropped 5 bases and J dropped 6 bases, with 19 bases sitting between them. Germline-derived CDR1 and CDR2 are MNHNS and SASEGT. The CDR3 region has the DNA TGTGCCAGCAGTCAAGTTTTGGTCAATTCGGATGGCTACACCTTC. Translation gives CASSQVLVNSDGYTF.

The rearrangement joins TRBV2 to TRBJ2-3, with D possibly TRBD2 on 5 matching bases. Germline CDR1 is SNHLY and CDR2 is FYNNEI. This CDR3 spans 16 amino acids. V was pared by 4 bases and J by 3 bases, with 17 bases between. CDR3 residues: CASSAREGSGTDTQYF. In DNA, the CDR3 is TGTGCCAGCAGTGCTAGAGAGGGAAGTGGGACAGATACGCAGTATTTT. Supplemented by reference TRBV2 and TRBJ2-3, the full variable domain reads EPEVTQTPSHQVTQMGQEVILRCVPISNHLYFYWYRQILGQKVEFLVSFYNNEISEKSEIFDDQFSVERPDGSNFTLKIRSTKLEDSAMYFCASSAREGSGTDTQYFGPGTRLTVL.

This clonotype was seen repeatedly, ten times or more. This rearrangement joins TRBV7-6 to TRBJ2-7; 8 bases agree with TRBD1. Trimming cost V 5 bases and J 6 bases; bases outside gene matches: 9. Germline V gives CDR1 SGHVS, CDR2 FNYEAQ. The CDR3 is made up of 14 amino acids. The CDR3 here is CASSRRTGQGEQYF. DNA for the CDR3: TGTGCCAGCAGCCGAAGAACAGGACAGGGCGAGCAGTACTTC.

The chain joins TRBV7-3 to TRBJ1-2, with 11 bases fitting TRBD1. J gave up 4 bases and V 5 bases, and 6 bases lay outside the gene matches. The CDR3 consists of 15 residues. From germline, CDR1 is SGHTA and CDR2 FQGTGA. CDR3: CASSADRGRLYGYTF. As DNA, the CDR3 is TGTGCCAGCAGCGCGGACAGGGGGCGCCTCTATGGCTACACCTTC.

This clonotype was seen at least ten times. The rearrangement uses TRBV27 and TRBJ2-7; 11 nucleotides align to TRBD2. The ends lost 5 bases at V and 4 bases at J; junction bases unmatched: 7. The CDR3 sequence is 15 residues long. Looked up from germline, CDR1 is MNHEY and CDR2 is SMNVEV (reference sequence). The CDR3 protein is CASSLGTSGRYEQYF. In DNA, the CDR3 is TGTGCCAGCAGTCTGGGGACTAGCGGCCGATACGAGCAGTACTTC.

For this clonotype: A much bigger clone sits one base away, suggesting this may be a read error. The genes are TRBV20-1 and TRBJ2-7, with 10 positions matching TRBD2. The CDR3 runs 14 residues. After removal of 2 bases from V and 6 bases from J, the junction contained 7 bases not matched to a gene. Germline CDR1 DFQATT, CDR2 SNEGSKA (reference sequence). The CDR3 DNA reads as TGCAGTGCTAGACCCTTTAGCGGGGGGTCCGAGCAGTACTTC. Translating it yields CSARPFSGGSEQYF.

This clonotype was seen ten or more times. This chain uses TRBV12-3 or TRBV12-4 with TRBJ1-2; the match to TRBD1 covers 10 bases. The CDR3 extends over 16 amino acids. V lost 3 bases and J lost 2; bases outside the gene matches: 6. CDR3 in DNA: TGTGCCAGCAGTTTCATCGGGACAGGGGTAAACTATGGCTACACCTTC. This encodes CASSFIGTGVNYGYTF.

A word on this clonotype: This sequence may be a read error, since a much larger clone differs from it by one base. The rearrangement joins TRBV20-1 to TRBJ1-2, with 7 bases fitting TRBD1. Germline V lookup: CDR1 DFQATT, CDR2 SNEGSKA (reference sequence). The CDR3 consists of 13 residues. The V gene end was trimmed by 2 bases and the J gene end by 10 bases; junction bases not matched to a gene: 10. This CDR3 reads CSARYDRVNAYTF. The CDR3 DNA reads as TGCAGTGCTAGATACGACAGGGTGAATGCCTACACCTTC.

This clonotype was seen repeatedly, ten times or more. The V and J genes are TRBV6-6 and TRBJ2-5; 7 bases agree with TRBD1. The V segment lost 2 bases and the J segment 2 bases; nucleotides outside the gene matches: 5. Germline V gene lookup returns CDR1 MNHNY and CDR2 SVGAGI (reference sequence). The CDR3 is 15 amino acids. CDR3: CASSYPGTDQETQYF. The CDR3 DNA reads TGTGCCAGCAGTTACCCTGGGACAGATCAAGAGACCCAGTACTTC.

This chain uses TRBV20-1 with TRBJ2-2; the match to TRBD2 covers 11 bases. CDR3 size: 15 residues. CDR1 is DFQATT and CDR2 is SNEGSKA in the germline V gene (reference sequence). CDR3 nucleotides: TGCAGGCGACCCGAACTAGCGGGGGAGGCGGGGGAGCTGTTTTTT. Its protein is CRRPELAGEAGELFF.

This clonotype came up once. A much larger clone sits a single nucleotide away, making a read error possible. The V call is TRBV6-1, the J call TRBJ1-2; 11 bases are shared with TRBD1. The ends lost 8 bases at V and 7 bases at J; junction bases unmatched: 15. The CDR3 contains 16 residues. Germline assignment: CDR1 MNHNS and CDR2 SASEGT. The CDR3 sequence is CASVRRPGQGVFGYTF. CDR3 nucleotides: TGTGCCAGCGTAAGGAGACCGGGACAGGGGGTCTTTGGCTACACCTTC.

The chain is built from TRBV29-1 and TRBJ2-6, with a tentative D call TRBD2 (6 bases). The CDR3 covers 16 residues. CDR1 is SQVTM and CDR2 is ANQGSEA in the germline V gene. The V end lost 5 bases, the J end lost 0 bases, and 14 bases lay between the germline ends. CDR3 coding DNA: TGCAGCGTTAAAGGAGGGCTGTGCTCTGGGGCCAACGTCCTGACTTTC. This encodes CSVKGGLCSGANVLTF.

Remarks on this clonotype: The junction departs from the called germline gene at one end, perhaps through a read error. This chain uses TRBV19 with TRBJ1-4, with a weak D call TRBD1 (5 bases). CDR3 length: 9 amino acids. Germline CDR1 and CDR2: LNHDA and SQIVND (reference sequence). The CDR3 here is CASSSSREF. CDR3 in DNA: TGTGCCAGTAGTTCAAGCAGGGAATTT.